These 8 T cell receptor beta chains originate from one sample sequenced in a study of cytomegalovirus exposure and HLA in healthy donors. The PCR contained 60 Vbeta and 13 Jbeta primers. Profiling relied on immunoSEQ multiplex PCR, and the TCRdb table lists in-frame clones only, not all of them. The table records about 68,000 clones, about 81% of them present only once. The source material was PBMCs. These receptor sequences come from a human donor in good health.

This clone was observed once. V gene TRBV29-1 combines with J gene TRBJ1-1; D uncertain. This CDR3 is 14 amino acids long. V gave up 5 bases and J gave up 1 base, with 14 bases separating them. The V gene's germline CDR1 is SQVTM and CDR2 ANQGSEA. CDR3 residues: CSVLDSVPNTEAFF. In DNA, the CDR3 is TGCAGCGTTCTAGATAGTGTTCCGAACACTGAAGCTTTCTTT.

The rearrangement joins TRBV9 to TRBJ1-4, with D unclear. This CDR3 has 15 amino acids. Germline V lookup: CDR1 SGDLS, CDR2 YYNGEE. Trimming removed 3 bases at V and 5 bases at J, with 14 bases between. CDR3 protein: CASSARLDPNEKLFF. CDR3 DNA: TGTGCCAGCAGCGCTCGATTAGATCCGAATGAAAAACTGTTTTTT.

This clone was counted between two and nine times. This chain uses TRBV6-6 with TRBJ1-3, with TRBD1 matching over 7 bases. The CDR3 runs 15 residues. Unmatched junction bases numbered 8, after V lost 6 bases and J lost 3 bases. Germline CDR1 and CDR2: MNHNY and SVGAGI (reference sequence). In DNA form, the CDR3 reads TGTGCCAGCAGCCTCGCAGACAGGGTTGGAAACACCATATATTTT. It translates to CASSLADRVGNTIYF.

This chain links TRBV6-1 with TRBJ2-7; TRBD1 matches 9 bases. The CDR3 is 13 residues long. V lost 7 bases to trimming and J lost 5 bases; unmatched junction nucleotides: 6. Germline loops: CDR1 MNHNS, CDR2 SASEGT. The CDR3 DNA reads TGTGCCAGCACCAAGGACAGGGGCGACGAGCAGTACTTC. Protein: CASTKDRGDEQYF.

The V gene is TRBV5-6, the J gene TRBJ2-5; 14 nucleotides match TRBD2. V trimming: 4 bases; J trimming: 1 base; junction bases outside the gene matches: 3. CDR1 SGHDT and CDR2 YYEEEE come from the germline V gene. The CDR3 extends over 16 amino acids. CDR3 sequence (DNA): TGTGCCAGCAGCACGGGACTAGCGGGGGTCCAAGAGACCCAGTACTTC. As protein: CASSTGLAGVQETQYF.

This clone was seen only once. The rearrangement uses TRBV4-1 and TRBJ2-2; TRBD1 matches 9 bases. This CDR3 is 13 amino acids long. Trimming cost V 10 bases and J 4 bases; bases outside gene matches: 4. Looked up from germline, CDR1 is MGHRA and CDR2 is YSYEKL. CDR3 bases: TGCGCCACCGGGACAGGGAGCACCGGGGAGCTGTTTTTT. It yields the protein CATGTGSTGELFF.

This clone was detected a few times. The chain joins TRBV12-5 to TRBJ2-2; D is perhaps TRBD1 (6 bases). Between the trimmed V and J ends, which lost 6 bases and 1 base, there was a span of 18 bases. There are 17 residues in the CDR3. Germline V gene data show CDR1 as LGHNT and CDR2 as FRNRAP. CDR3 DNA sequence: TGTGCTAGTGGCGCCTATTGGACAGCCAAGAACACCGGGGAGCTGTTTTTT. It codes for CASGAYWTAKNTGELFF.

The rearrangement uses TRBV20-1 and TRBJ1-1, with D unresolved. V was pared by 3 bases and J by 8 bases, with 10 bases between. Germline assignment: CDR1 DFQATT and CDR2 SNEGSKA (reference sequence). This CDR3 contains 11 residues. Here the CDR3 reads CSASSPEEAFF. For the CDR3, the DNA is TGCAGTGCTAGTAGTCCGGAGGAAGCTTTCTTT.